This T cell receptor (beta chain) was identified during a study of blood T cell repertoires in COVID-19. The germline CDR1 and CDR2 sequences are MGHRA and YSYEKL. The CDR3 runs 15 residues. V gave up 3 bases and J gave up 1 base, with 12 bases separating them. Original processing methods: From reference gene primer amplification, estimates of nucleated cell counts were derived. Measured with immunoSEQ multiplex PCR; TCRdb has only the in-frame clones, and not every one. Clonal size and the V and J genes are those of that table, whereas D and trimming came from the DNA. The repertoire has more than 400,000 clones, 75% to 90% of them found once; the top ten carry 3.2%.

The TCR comes from a human donor in a cohort sampled during active COVID-19. The chain joins TRBV4-1 to TRBJ1-1; D is possibly TRBD1 (5 bases). The sequenced material came from peripheral blood. In nucleotides, the CDR3 is TGCGCCAGCAGCCAGGAGGGACGTAGGAACACTGAAGCTTTCTTT. Amino acids: CASSQEGRRNTEAFF.